A single sample gave rise to the 8 T cell receptor beta chains below, sequenced in a study of blood T cell repertoires in COVID-19. Using immunoSEQ multiplex PCR, the repertoire was profiled, and TCRdb retains in-frame clones only, with some absent. The sample contains over 90,000 clones, more than 70% of which appear only once. Sample: peripheral blood. The receptors originated from a woman aged 55-70 years with acute or convalescent COVID-19.

V and J are TRBV7-3 and TRBJ2-1; 7 bases map to TRBD1. Germline loops: CDR1 SGHTA, CDR2 FQGTGA. Trimming cost V 5 bases and J 2 bases; bases outside gene matches: 6. The CDR3 extends over 15 amino acids. The CDR3 sequence: CASSKRQGPYNEQFF. The CDR3 DNA is TGTGCCAGCAGCAAGAGACAGGGACCCTACAATGAGCAGTTCTTC.

V usage is TRBV27 and J usage is TRBJ1-6; D is ambiguous. The germline gives CDR1 MNHEY, CDR2 SMNVEV (reference sequence). Trimming pared 2 bases from V and 10 bases from J, leaving 9 bases between. The CDR3 totals 13 residues. CDR3 in amino acids: CASSLGVASPLHF. CDR3 DNA: TGTGCCAGCAGTTTAGGAGTCGCGTCACCCCTCCACTTT.

The gene calls are TRBV4-2 and TRBJ1-5; 8 nucleotides line up with TRBD1. The length of the CDR3 is 16 residues. V was pared by 1 base and J by 9 bases, with 11 bases of the junction left unmatched. CDR1 is LGHNA, CDR2 YNFKEQ, per germline. CDR3 in DNA: TGTGCCAGCAGCCAAGTCATGGGACAGGAGCCGTGGCCCCAGCATTTT. This codes for CASSQVMGQEPWPQHF.

The V call is TRBV6-6, the J call TRBJ1-6, with D possibly TRBD1 on 5 matching bases. V was trimmed by 6 bases and J by 10 bases, leaving 19 bases between them. Looked up from germline, CDR1 is MNHNY and CDR2 is SVGAGI (reference sequence). The CDR3 covers 15 residues. The DNA of the CDR3 is TGTGCCAGCAGCCAGATGGGGGGGGGAGCATCACCCCTCCACTTT. Translated: CASSQMGGGASPLHF.

This chain joins TRBV19 and TRBJ2-1, with TRBD2 matching 8 bases. The V segment lost 5 bases and the J segment 0 bases; nucleotides outside the gene matches: 3. CDR3 length equals 15 residues. The germline V gene encodes CDR1 LNHDA and CDR2 SQIVND (reference sequence). DNA of the CDR3: TGTGCCAGTAGTCAGCGGGAGAGCTCCTACAATGAGCAGTTCTTC. As protein: CASSQRESSYNEQFF. The full variable domain, its missing parts supplied by reference TRBV19 and TRBJ2-1, is DGGITQSPKYLFRKEGQNVTLSCEQNLNHDAMYWYRQDPGQGLRLIYYSQIVNDFQKGDIAEGYSVSREKKESFPLTVTSAQKNPTAFYLCASSQRESSYNEQFFGPGTRLTVL.

DNA for the CDR3: TGCGCCAGCAGTGATATGAGCGAGGAGCAGTTCTTC. Amino acid sequence: CASSDMSEEQFF. The rearrangement joins TRBV10-2 to TRBJ2-1; D unresolved. Per germline, CDR1 WSHSY and CDR2 SAAADI. This CDR3 has 12 amino acids. Between the trimmed V and J ends, which lost 3 bases and 10 bases, there was a span of 10 bases.

The chain carries TRBV11-1 and TRBJ2-2, with 8 bases matching TRBD2. The trim removed 6 bases at V and 7 bases at J, leaving 10 bases unmatched. Germline lookup yields CDR1 SGHAT and CDR2 FQDESV (reference sequence). There are 15 residues in the CDR3. The CDR3 region is CASSPSGSEYGELFF. DNA for the CDR3: TGTGCCAGCAGTCCGAGCGGGAGTGAGTACGGGGAGCTGTTTTTT.

Only one count was recorded for this clone. The J gene is TRBJ2-7, the V gene TRBV9; the D gene is possibly TRBD2 (6 bases). The germline V and J ends were trimmed by 2 bases and 6 bases, with 15 bases remaining between them. Per the germline V gene, CDR1 is SGDLS and CDR2 is YYNGEE. There are 14 residues in the CDR3. Here the CDR3 reads CASSVDGSLAEQYF. CDR3 DNA sequence: TGTGCCAGCAGCGTTGACGGGAGTCTAGCCGAGCAGTACTTC.